This T cell receptor (beta chain) was documented in a study of blood T cell repertoires in COVID-19. Germline values: CDR1 SGHRS, CDR2 YFSETQ. V was trimmed by 0 bases and J by 0 bases, leaving 15 bases between them. The CDR3 covers 18 residues. Libraries were prepared by immunoSEQ multiplex PCR; TCRdb keeps only in-frame clonotypes and omits some of them. The sample lists 200,000 to 250,000 clones, approximately 80% occurring once. The sequenced sample consisted of peripheral blood. The chain has TRBV5-1 and TRBJ1-4; the D gene is possibly TRBD1 (5 bases). This sequence originates from a woman older than 75 with COVID-19, enrolled during active disease. The CDR3, as DNA: TGCGCCAGCAGCTTGGCGCCAGGGAATAATCCAACTAATGAAAAACTGTTTTTT. Translating it yields CASSLAPGNNPTNEKLFF. Filled out from reference TRBV5-1 and TRBJ1-4, the complete variable domain reads KAGVTQTPRYLIKTRGQQVTLSCSPISGHRSVSWYQQTPGQGLQFLFEYFSETQRNKGNFPGRFSGRQFSNSRSEMNVSTLELGDSALYLCASSLAPGNNPTNEKLFFGSGTQLSVL.